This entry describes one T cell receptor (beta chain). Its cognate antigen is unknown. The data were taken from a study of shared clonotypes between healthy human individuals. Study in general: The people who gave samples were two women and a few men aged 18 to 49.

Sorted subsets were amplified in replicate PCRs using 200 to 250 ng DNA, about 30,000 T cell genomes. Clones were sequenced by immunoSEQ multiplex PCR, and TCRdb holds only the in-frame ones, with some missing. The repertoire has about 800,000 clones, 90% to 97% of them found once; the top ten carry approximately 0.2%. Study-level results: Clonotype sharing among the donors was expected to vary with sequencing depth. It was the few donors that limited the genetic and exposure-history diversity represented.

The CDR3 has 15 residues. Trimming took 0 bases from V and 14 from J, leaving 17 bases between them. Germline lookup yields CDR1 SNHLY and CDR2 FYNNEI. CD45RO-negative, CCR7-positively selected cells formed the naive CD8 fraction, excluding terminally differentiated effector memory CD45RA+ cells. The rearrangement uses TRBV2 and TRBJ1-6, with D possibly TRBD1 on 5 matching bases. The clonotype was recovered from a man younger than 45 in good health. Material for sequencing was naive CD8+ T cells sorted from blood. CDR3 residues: CASSEAGTPGLALHF. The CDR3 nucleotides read TGTGCCAGCAGTGAAGCCGGGACCCCGGGGCTAGCCCTCCACTTT.